These 28 T cell receptor beta chains were all obtained from the same sample, sequenced in a study of blood T cell repertoires in COVID-19. Clones were sequenced by immunoSEQ multiplex PCR, and TCRdb holds only the in-frame ones, with some missing. The sample yields some 200,000 clones, about 89% seen once. Source material: PBMCs or T cells enriched from blood (not recorded which). The receptors derive from a woman younger than 30 who had recovered from COVID-19.

The chain employs TRBV5-6 and TRBJ1-2; D ambiguous. This CDR3 has 12 amino acids. Per germline, CDR1 SGHDT and CDR2 YYEEEE. With 4 bases removed from V and 14 bases from J, the gap between germline ends came to 18 bases. CDR3 sequence (DNA): TGTGCCAGCAGCACGGGATCCCCGCAATGGACCTTC. Its translation is CASSTGSPQWTF.

The V call is TRBV12-5, the J call TRBJ1-1; TRBD1 agrees at 8 bases. This CDR3 region has 14 residues. Germline V gene lookup returns CDR1 LGHNT and CDR2 FRNRAP. The junction had 4 bases not matched to a gene; V was cut back by 3 bases and J by 4 bases. Here the CDR3 reads CASGFQGASTEAFF. The CDR3, as DNA: TGTGCTAGTGGTTTTCAGGGGGCGAGCACTGAAGCTTTCTTT.

V gene TRBV6-5 combines with J gene TRBJ1-1; D remains ambiguous. Trimming took 3 bases from V and 0 from J, leaving 11 bases between them. Germline loops: CDR1 MNHEY, CDR2 SVGAGI. There are 15 residues in the CDR3. The CDR3 loop reads CASSYSNRLNTEAFF. Written as DNA, the CDR3 is TGTGCCAGCAGTTATTCAAACAGACTGAACACTGAAGCTTTCTTT.

The chain has TRBV27 and TRBJ2-3; D may be TRBD2 (5 bases). Between the trimmed V and J ends, which lost 5 bases and 2 bases, there was a span of 11 bases. CDR3 length: 14 amino acids. The germline V gene encodes CDR1 MNHEY and CDR2 SMNVEV (reference sequence). As DNA, the CDR3 is TGTGCCAGCAGTGGAGCGAGGGTCACAGATACGCAGTATTTT. This encodes CASSGARVTDTQYF.

The chain uses TRBV6-5 and TRBJ2-7; TRBD1 matches at 8 bases. The CDR3 contains 15 residues. Trimming cost V 4 bases and J 9 bases; bases outside gene matches: 14. The germline V gene encodes CDR1 MNHEY and CDR2 SVGAGI. The CDR3 bases are TGTGCCAGCAGTTCGGAGGACAGGGCCCGAGCAAGGCAGTACTTC. This gives the protein CASSSEDRARARQYF.

The J gene is TRBJ2-5, the V gene TRBV3-1 (or the pseudogene TRBV3-2), with TRBD1 matching over 8 bases. The germline gives CDR1 LGHDT, CDR2 YNNKEL (reference sequence). With 2 bases clipped from V and 2 bases from J, the junction kept 7 bases outside the gene matches. There are 16 residues in the CDR3. The CDR3, as DNA: TGTGCCAGCAGCCAACCCGGGACAGGACAGCAAGAGACCCAGTACTTC. This sequence encodes CASSQPGTGQQETQYF.

This clone was counted between two and nine times. The chain joins TRBV6-1 to TRBJ1-4; 8 nucleotides match TRBD1. The germline CDR1 and CDR2 sequences are MNHNS and SASEGT. The V and J ends lost 1 base and 7 bases, in that order; junction bases with no gene match: 2. The length of the CDR3 is 14 residues. The CDR3 sequence: CASSEGTGFEKLFF. CDR3 in DNA: TGTGCCAGCAGTGAAGGGACAGGGTTTGAAAAACTGTTTTTT.

The genes are TRBV24-1 and TRBJ2-5, with a tentative D call TRBD2 (6 bases). This CDR3 is built from 12 residues. Between the trimmed V and J ends, which lost 1 base and 9 bases, there was a span of 8 bases. Germline lookup yields CDR1 KGHDR and CDR2 SFDVKD. The CDR3 DNA reads as TGTGCCACCAGTGATTTAGGAGGGTCCCAGTACTTC. Amino acids: CATSDLGGSQYF.

The rearrangement uses TRBV11-2 and TRBJ2-3; TRBD2 aligns across 11 bases. The CDR3 is made up of 16 amino acids. CDR1 is SGHAT, CDR2 FQNNGV, per germline. J lost 2 bases, V lost 2 bases, and 3 bases had no gene match. CDR3 DNA: TGTGCCAGCAGCTTAACTAGCGGGGGACCCACAGATACGCAGTATTTT. Its translation is CASSLTSGGPTDTQYF.

The gene calls are TRBV2 and TRBJ2-7; 9 nucleotides line up with TRBD1. The CDR3 sequence is 13 residues long. CDR1 SNHLY and CDR2 FYNNEI come from the germline V gene. V shed 8 bases and J 2 bases; nucleotides not matched to a gene: 4. CDR3 protein: CASCRTGAYEQYF. The CDR3 bases are TGTGCCAGCTGTAGGACAGGGGCCTACGAGCAGTACTTC.

V and J are TRBV19 and TRBJ2-3; TRBD1 aligns across 10 bases. This CDR3 has 14 amino acids. Germline-derived CDR1 and CDR2 are LNHDA and SQIVND (reference sequence). V lost 5 bases, J lost 6 bases, and 5 bases stayed unmatched. DNA of the CDR3: TGTGCCAGTAGTCCCCGGGACAGGGGCGATACGCAGTATTTT. This codes for CASSPRDRGDTQYF.

The CDR3 is CASSPPQGQGHNEQFF. The CDR3 DNA reads as TGTGCCAGCTCACCACCCCAGGGGCAGGGACACAATGAGCAGTTCTTC. This sequence joins TRBV18 and TRBJ2-1; the D gene is possibly TRBD1 (6 bases). This CDR3 has 16 amino acids. Germline CDR1 reads KGHSH; CDR2 reads LQKENI. Trimming left V 0 bases short and J 5 bases short, with 14 bases between.

The V and J genes are TRBV7-3 and TRBJ2-1, with a weak D call TRBD2 (5 bases). Trimming stripped 2 bases from V and 8 bases from J, with 10 bases between. The CDR3 is 13 amino acids. Germline V gene lookup returns CDR1 SGHTA and CDR2 FQGTGA. CDR3 protein: CASSLLAWDEQFF. CDR3 in DNA: TGTGCCAGCAGCTTATTAGCGTGGGATGAGCAGTTCTTC.

The sample holds a few counts of this clone. The CDR3 region has the DNA TGTGCCAGTAGTCCGACTAGCGGGGGCCCAGATACGCAGTATTTT. Translation gives CASSPTSGGPDTQYF. The chain joins TRBV19 to TRBJ2-3, with 12 positions matching TRBD2. Trimming cost V 5 bases and J 4 bases; bases outside gene matches: 4. Germline V gene lookup returns CDR1 LNHDA and CDR2 SQIVND (reference sequence). CDR3 length equals 15 residues.

The gene calls are TRBV5-1 and TRBJ2-1; 7 nucleotides align to TRBD1. The CDR3 is 14 amino acids. CDR1 and CDR2 (germline): SGHRS, YFSETQ. The trim removed 4 bases at V and 2 bases at J, leaving 3 bases unmatched. The CDR3 region is CASSPGQAYNEQFF. CDR3 DNA: TGCGCCAGCAGCCCAGGACAGGCCTACAATGAGCAGTTCTTC.

This rearrangement joins TRBV5-1 to TRBJ2-3, with 7 positions matching TRBD1. With V trimmed by 4 bases and J by 0 bases, 8 bases remained unmatched. The germline CDR1 and CDR2 sequences are SGHRS and YFSETQ. The CDR3 runs to 16 residues. Written as DNA, the CDR3 is TGCGCCAGCAGCCACATCGAGGGGGCCAGCACAGATACGCAGTATTTT. Its translation: CASSHIEGASTDTQYF. The full variable domain, rest sourced from reference TRBV5-1 and TRBJ2-3, is KAGVTQTPRYLIKTRGQQVTLSCSPISGHRSVSWYQQTPGQGLQFLFEYFSETQRNKGNFPGRFSGRQFSNSRSEMNVSTLELGDSALYLCASSHIEGASTDTQYFGPGTRLTVL.

V usage is TRBV6-9 and J usage is TRBJ2-1; weak D call: TRBD2 (5 bases). This CDR3 is built from 12 residues. V was clipped by 4 bases and J by 6 bases, with 7 bases between them. CDR1 and CDR2 (germline): MNHGY, SVAAGI. The CDR3 sequence is CASSWTVNEQFF. CDR3 bases: TGTGCCAGCAGTTGGACTGTCAATGAGCAGTTCTTC.

The rearrangement links TRBV28 to TRBJ1-3; tentatively, D is TRBD1 (5 bases). Trimming took 5 bases from V and 4 from J, leaving 15 bases between them. CDR1 and CDR2 (germline): MDHEN, SYDVKM. The CDR3 consists of 15 residues. As DNA, the CDR3 is TGTGCCAGCAGTCCCGGCGGGGCATCCGGAAACACCATATATTTT. It codes for CASSPGGASGNTIYF.

The chain joins TRBV11-2 to TRBJ2-3; TRBD2 aligns across 16 bases. The CDR3 length is 18 residues. V gave up 5 bases and J gave up 3 bases; unmatched junction bases: 8. CDR1 is SGHAT, CDR2 FQNNGV, per germline. In DNA, the CDR3 is TGTGCCAGCAGCCTTGGGACTAGCGGGGGGGCTAAAACAGATACGCAGTATTTT. Translation: CASSLGTSGGAKTDTQYF.

This chain uses TRBV5-4 with TRBJ2-7, with 8 bases identical to TRBD1. The V segment lost 3 bases and the J segment 4 bases; nucleotides outside the gene matches: 6. This CDR3 has 14 residues. CDR1 is SGHNT and CDR2 is YYREEE in the germline V gene (reference sequence). CDR3 DNA sequence: TGTGCCAGCAGCTCGGGACAGGAAATTTACGAGCAGTACTTC. Translated, it gives CASSSGQEIYEQYF. Looking up the rest from reference TRBV5-4 and TRBJ2-7 gives the full variable domain: ETGVTQSPTHLIKTRGQQVTLRCSSQSGHNTVSWYQQALGQGPQFIFQYYREEENGRGNFPPRFSGLQFPNYSSELNVNALELDDSALYLCASSSGQEIYEQYFGPGTRLTVT.

The chain employs TRBV5-5 and TRBJ1-6; tentatively, D is TRBD1 (5 bases). The CDR3 has 13 amino acids. Germline CDR1 SGHKS, CDR2 YYEKEE (reference sequence). With 4 bases removed from V and 11 bases from J, the gap between germline ends came to 13 bases. The chain's CDR3 is CASSGEQDTPLHF. CDR3 coding DNA: TGTGCCAGCAGCGGAGAACAGGACACACCCCTCCACTTT.

This chain joins TRBV6-5 and TRBJ1-2; D possibly corresponds to TRBD1 (5 bases). Germline loops: CDR1 MNHEY, CDR2 SVGAGI. V lost 0 bases, J lost 4 bases, and 12 bases lay in between. The CDR3 loop spans 15 amino acids. CDR3 sequence (DNA): TGTGCCAGCAGTTACTCGTACCAGGGAATCTATGGCTACACCTTC. The encoded protein is CASSYSYQGIYGYTF.

This sequence joins TRBV4-1 and TRBJ2-7; D gene uncertain. V was clipped by 1 base and J by 1 base, with 5 bases between them. Germline V gene data show CDR1 as MGHRA and CDR2 as YSYEKL. The CDR3 runs to 13 residues. CDR3 sequence (DNA): TGCGCCAGCAGCCAAGCGCAGTCCTACGAGCAGTACTTC. This codes for CASSQAQSYEQYF.

The chain links TRBV3-1 (or the pseudogene TRBV3-2) to TRBJ2-6; the D gene is possibly TRBD1 (6 bases). The germline CDR1 and CDR2 sequences are LGHDT and YNNKEL (reference sequence). V was clipped by 2 bases and J by 1 base, with 9 bases between them. This CDR3 has 16 residues. CDR3 region: CASSQLTGSGANVLTF. As DNA, the CDR3 is TGTGCCAGCAGCCAACTAACAGGGTCTGGGGCCAACGTCCTGACTTTC.

The chain employs TRBV4-2 and TRBJ2-1; D gene uncertain. Per germline, CDR1 LGHNA and CDR2 YNFKEQ. V lost 1 base and J 2 bases, leaving 3 bases between the germline ends. CDR3 length: 13 residues. The CDR3 region is CASSQGPYNEQFF. In nucleotides, the CDR3 is TGTGCCAGCAGCCAAGGGCCCTACAATGAGCAGTTCTTC.

The V call is TRBV9, the J call TRBJ1-2; 8 bases map to TRBD1. The CDR3 covers 18 residues. The germline V gene has CDR1 SGDLS and CDR2 YYNGEE. Trimming cost V 4 bases and J 3 bases; bases outside gene matches: 17. The chain's CDR3 is CASSTKSDRTGTDYGYTF. The CDR3 nucleotides are TGTGCCAGCAGCACAAAGAGTGATAGGACAGGGACGGACTATGGCTACACCTTC. Full variable domain (outside the CDR3, taken from reference TRBV9 and TRBJ1-2): DSGVTQTPKHLITATGQRVTLRCSPRSGDLSVYWYQQSLDQGLQFLIQYYNGEERAKGNILERFSAQQFPDLHSELNLSSLELGDSALYFCASSTKSDRTGTDYGYTFGSGTRLTVV.

In the case of this clone: The same CDR3 arises from other DNA sequences in this sample as well. This chain uses TRBV12-3 or TRBV12-4 with TRBJ2-7, with TRBD1 matching over 8 bases. V was clipped by 5 bases and J by 4 bases; unmatched bases: 4. The CDR3 extends over 13 amino acids. The CDR3 sequence: CASSGTGGYEQYF. In DNA form, the CDR3 reads TGTGCCAGCAGTGGCACAGGGGGGTACGAGCAGTACTTC.

This chain joins TRBV7-9 and TRBJ2-2; no firm D call. The CDR3 loop spans 15 amino acids. The germline CDR1 and CDR2 sequences are SEHNR and FQNEAQ (reference sequence). Trimming cost V 2 bases and J 6 bases, with 13 bases left between them. This chain's CDR3 is CASSLIPVRAGELFF. CDR3 sequence (DNA): TGTGCCAGCAGCTTAATCCCGGTTCGGGCCGGGGAGCTGTTTTTT.